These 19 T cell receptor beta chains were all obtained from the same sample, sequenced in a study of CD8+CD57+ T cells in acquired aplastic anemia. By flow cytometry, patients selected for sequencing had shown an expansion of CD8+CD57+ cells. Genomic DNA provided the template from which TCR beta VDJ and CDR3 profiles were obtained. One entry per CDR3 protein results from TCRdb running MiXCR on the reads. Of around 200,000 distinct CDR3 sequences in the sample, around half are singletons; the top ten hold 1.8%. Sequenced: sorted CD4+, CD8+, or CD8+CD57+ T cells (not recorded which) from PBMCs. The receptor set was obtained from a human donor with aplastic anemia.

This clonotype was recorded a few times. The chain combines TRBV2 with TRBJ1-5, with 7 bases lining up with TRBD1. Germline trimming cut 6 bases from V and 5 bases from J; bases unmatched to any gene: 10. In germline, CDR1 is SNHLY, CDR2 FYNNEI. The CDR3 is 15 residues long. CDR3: CASRSIQGRHQPQHF. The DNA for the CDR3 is TGTGCCAGCAGGAGTATACAGGGGCGGCATCAGCCCCAGCATTTT.

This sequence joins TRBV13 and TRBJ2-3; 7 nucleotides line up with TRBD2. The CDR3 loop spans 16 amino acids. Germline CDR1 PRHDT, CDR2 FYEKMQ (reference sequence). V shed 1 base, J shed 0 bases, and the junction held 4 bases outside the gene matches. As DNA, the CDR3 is TGTGCCAGCAGCTTAGCCGGGGACTACAGCACAGATACGCAGTATTTT. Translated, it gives CASSLAGDYSTDTQYF.

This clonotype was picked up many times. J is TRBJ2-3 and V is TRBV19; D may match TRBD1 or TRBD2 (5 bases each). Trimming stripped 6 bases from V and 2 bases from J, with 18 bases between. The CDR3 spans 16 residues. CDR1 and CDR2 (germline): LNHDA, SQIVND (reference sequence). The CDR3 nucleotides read TGTGCCAGTAGCCTGTCGGGACCCCCTTCCACAGATACGCAGTATTTT. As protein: CASSLSGPPSTDTQYF.

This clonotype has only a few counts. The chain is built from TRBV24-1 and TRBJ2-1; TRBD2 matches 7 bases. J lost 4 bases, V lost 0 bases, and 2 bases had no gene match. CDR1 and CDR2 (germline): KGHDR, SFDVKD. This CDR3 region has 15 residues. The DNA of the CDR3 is TGTGCCACCAGTGATTTGCGGGGGGAGTACAATGAGCAGTTCTTC. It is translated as CATSDLRGEYNEQFF.

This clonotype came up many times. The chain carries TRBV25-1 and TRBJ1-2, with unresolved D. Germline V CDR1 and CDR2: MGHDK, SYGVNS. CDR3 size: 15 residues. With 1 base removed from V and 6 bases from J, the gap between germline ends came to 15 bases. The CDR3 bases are TGTGCCAGCAGTGAATCGCGGCAGATGCCCCATGGCTACACCTTC. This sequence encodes CASSESRQMPHGYTF.

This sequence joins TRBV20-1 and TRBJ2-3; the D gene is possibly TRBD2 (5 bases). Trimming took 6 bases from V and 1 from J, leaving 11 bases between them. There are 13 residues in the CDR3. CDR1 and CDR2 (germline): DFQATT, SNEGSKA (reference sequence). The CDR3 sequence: CSAESSGTDTQYF. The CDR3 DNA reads TGCAGTGCGGAGAGTAGCGGCACAGATACGCAGTATTTT.

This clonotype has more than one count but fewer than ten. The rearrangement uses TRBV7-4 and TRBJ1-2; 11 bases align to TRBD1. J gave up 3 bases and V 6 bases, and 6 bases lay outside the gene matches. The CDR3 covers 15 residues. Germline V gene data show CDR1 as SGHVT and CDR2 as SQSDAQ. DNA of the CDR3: TGTGCCAGCAGGGGGGACAGGGGGTCTCACTATGGCTACACCTTC. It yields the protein CASRGDRGSHYGYTF.

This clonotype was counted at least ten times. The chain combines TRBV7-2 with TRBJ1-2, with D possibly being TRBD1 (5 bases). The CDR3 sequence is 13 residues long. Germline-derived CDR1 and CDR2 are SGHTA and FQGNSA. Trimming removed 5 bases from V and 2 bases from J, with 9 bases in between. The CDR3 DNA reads TGTGCCAGCAGCGCGGGGGGGAACTATGGCTACACCTTC. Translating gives CASSAGGNYGYTF.

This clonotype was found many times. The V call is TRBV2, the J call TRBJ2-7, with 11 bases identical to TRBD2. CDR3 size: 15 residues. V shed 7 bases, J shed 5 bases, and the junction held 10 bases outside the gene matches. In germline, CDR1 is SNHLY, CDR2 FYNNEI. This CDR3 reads CASTEQTSGMDEQYF. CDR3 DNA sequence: TGTGCCAGCACTGAGCAGACTAGCGGGATGGACGAGCAGTACTTC.

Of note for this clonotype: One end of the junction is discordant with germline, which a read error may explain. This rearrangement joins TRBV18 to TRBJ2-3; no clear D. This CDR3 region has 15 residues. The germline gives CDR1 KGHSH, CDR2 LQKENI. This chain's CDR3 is CASPPALVVTDTQYF. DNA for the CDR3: TGTGCCAGCCCACCAGCGCTAGTGGTTACAGATACGCAGTATTTT.

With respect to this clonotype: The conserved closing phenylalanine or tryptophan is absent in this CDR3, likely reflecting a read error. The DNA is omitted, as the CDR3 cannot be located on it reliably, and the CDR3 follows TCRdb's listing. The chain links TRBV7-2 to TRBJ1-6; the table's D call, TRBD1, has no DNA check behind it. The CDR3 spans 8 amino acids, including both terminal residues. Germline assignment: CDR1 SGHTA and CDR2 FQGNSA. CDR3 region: CASGTPGS.

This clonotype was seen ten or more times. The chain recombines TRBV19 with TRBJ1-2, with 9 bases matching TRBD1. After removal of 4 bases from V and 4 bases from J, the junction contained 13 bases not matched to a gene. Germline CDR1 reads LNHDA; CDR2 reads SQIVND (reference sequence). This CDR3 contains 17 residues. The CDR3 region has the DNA TGTGCCAGTAGTAGGCTTTCAGGACAGGGGACCTTCTATGGCTACACCTTC. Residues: CASSRLSGQGTFYGYTF.

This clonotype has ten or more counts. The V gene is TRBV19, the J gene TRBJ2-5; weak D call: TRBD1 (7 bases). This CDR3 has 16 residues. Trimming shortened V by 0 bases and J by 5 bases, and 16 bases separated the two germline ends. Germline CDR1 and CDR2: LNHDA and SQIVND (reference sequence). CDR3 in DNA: TGTGCCAGTAGTATAGAATCAGGGGGGTCGTGGGAGACCCAGTACTTC. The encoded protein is CASSIESGGSWETQYF.

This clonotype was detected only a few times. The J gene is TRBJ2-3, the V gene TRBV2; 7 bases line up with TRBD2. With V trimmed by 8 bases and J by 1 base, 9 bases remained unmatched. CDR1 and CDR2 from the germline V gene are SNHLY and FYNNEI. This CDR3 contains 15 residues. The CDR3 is CASFALADRTDTQYF. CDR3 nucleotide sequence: TGTGCCAGCTTTGCCCTAGCGGATCGCACAGATACGCAGTATTTT.

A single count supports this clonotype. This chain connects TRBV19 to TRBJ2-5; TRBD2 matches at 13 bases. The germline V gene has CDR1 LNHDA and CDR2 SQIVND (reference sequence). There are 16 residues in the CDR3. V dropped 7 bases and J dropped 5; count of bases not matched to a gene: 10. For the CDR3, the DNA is TGTGCCAGTAATCCGGGACTAGCGGGGAGATTGGAGACCCAGTACTTC. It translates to CASNPGLAGRLETQYF.

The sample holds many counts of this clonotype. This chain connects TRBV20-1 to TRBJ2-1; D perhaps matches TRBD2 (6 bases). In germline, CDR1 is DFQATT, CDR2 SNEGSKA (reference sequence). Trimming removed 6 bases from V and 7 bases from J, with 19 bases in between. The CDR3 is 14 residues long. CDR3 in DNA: TGCAGTGCCATGACAACCCTAGCGTCAAATGAGCAGTTCTTC. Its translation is CSAMTTLASNEQFF.

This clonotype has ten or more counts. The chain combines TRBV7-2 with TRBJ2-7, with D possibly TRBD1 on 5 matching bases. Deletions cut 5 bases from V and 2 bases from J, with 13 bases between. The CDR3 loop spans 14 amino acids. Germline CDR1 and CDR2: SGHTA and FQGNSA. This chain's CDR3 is CASSPQGTPYEQYF. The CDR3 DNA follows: TGTGCCAGCAGCCCTCAGGGAACCCCCTACGAGCAGTACTTC. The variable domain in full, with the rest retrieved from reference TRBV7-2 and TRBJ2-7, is GAGVSQSPSNKVTEKGKDVELRCDPISGHTALYWYRQSLGQGLEFLIYFQGNSAPDKSGLPSDRFSAERTGGSVSTLTIQRTQQEDSAVYLCASSPQGTPYEQYFGPGTRLTVT.

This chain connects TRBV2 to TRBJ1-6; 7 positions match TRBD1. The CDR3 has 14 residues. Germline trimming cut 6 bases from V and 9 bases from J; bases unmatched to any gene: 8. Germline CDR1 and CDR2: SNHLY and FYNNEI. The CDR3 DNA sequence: TGTGCCAGCAGCGCCGGGACAGTAGGTTCACCCCTCCACTTT. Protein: CASSAGTVGSPLHF.

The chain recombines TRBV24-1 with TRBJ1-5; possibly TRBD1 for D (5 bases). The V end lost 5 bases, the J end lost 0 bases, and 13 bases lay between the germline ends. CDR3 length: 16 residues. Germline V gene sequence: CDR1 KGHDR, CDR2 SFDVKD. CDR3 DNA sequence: TGTGCCACCAGTGGCCTGGGGACGGATAGCAATCAGCCCCAGCATTTT. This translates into CATSGLGTDSNQPQHF.